These T cell receptor beta chains were read from a single sample in a study of T cell repertoires in cytomegalovirus infection. TCRdb reprocessed the reads with MiXCR, giving one entry per CDR3 protein. Found here are around 740,000 distinct CDR3 sequences, approximately 40% of them singletons; the top ten hold 2.8%. Sequencing used PBMCs. Receptor source: a human donor in good health (CMV status not recorded). Some clones in this sample may be carry-over from other donors' samples. Each CDR3 is given with its conserved first and last residue. D genes are given only for firm matches. Clone size is not always given. Where it is, it says once, few, many or a class for expanded clones.

d_call	v_call	j_call	clone_size	cdr3_aa	cdr3_nt
.	TRBV7-9	TRBJ2-3	.	CASSLGSTDTDTQYF	TGTGCCAGCAGCTTAGGTTCTACCGACACAGATACGCAGTATTTT
TRBD2	TRBV20-1	TRBJ2-7	few	CSAQKAGVSYEQYF	TGCAGTGCTCAAAAAGCGGGAGTCTCCTACGAGCAGTACTTC
TRBD1	TRBV7-8	TRBJ2-4	.	CASSVTGVGNIQYF	TGTGCCAGCAGCGTGACAGGGGTGGGAAACATTCAGTACTTC
.	TRBV19	TRBJ2-1	.	CASSLRSQIHNEQFF	TGTGCCAGTAGTCTCCGCTCCCAGATACACAATGAGCAGTTCTTC
TRBD1	TRBV6-1	TRBJ1-5	many	CASTYRGVSNQPQHF	TGTGCCAGCACCTACAGGGGGGTAAGCAATCAGCCCCAGCATTTT
TRBD2	TRBV4-2	TRBJ2-7	few	CASSHGLAGWEQYF	TGTGCCAGCAGCCACGGACTAGCGGGCTGGGAGCAGTACTTC
.	TRBV7-9	TRBJ1-1	many	CASSLENTEAFF	TGTGCCAGCAGTTTAGAGAACACTGAAGCTTTCTTT
.	TRBV11-3	TRBJ1-1	few	CASSLTGFNTEAFF	TGTGCCAGCAGCTTAACGGGGTTCAACACTGAAGCTTTCTTT
.	TRBV11-2	TRBJ2-7	few	CASSPGPQVDYEQYF	TGTGCCAGCAGCCCCGGACCGCAGGTGGACTACGAGCAGTACTTC
TRBD2	TRBV6-6	TRBJ2-1	.	CASSYTGGEGYNEQFF	TGTGCCAGCAGTTACACGGGGGGGGAGGGATACAATGAGCAGTTCTTC
TRBD1	TRBV5-1	TRBJ1-4	few	CASSQAGTGAEKLFF	TGCGCCAGCAGTCAGGCCGGGACAGGAGCTGAAAAACTGTTTTTT
TRBD2	TRBV11-2	TRBJ2-1	.	CASSWRLAGGGQDEQFF	TGTGCCAGCAGCTGGCGACTAGCGGGAGGGGGCCAAGATGAGCAGTTCTTC
.	TRBV19	TRBJ1-5	few	CATAPEIQGRGSNQPQHF	TGTGCCACAGCTCCAGAAATACAGGGTAGGGGTAGCAATCAGCCCCAGCATTTT
.	TRBV14	TRBJ1-2	few	CASSQEVSSYGYTF	TGTGCCAGCAGCCAAGAGGTCTCGTCCTATGGCTACACCTTC
.	TRBV24-1	TRBJ2-3	few	CATSDFEGSYTDTQYF	TGTGCCACCAGTGATTTCGAAGGCAGCTACACAGATACGCAGTATTTT
.	TRBV24-1	TRBJ2-6	.	CATSDRGSGANVLTF	TGTGCCACCAGTGATCGCGGCTCTGGGGCCAACGTCCTGACTTTC
.	TRBV7-9	TRBJ2-7	.	CASSTKPSSYEQYF	TGTGCCAGCAGCACCAAACCATCCTCCTACGAGCAGTACTTC
.	TRBV28	TRBJ2-7	.	CASSLPGLLRESYEQYF	TGTGCCAGCAGTTTACCCGGACTCCTCAGGGAGTCCTACGAGCAGTACTTC
.	TRBV15	TRBJ2-2	.	CATSTASIRPGLDTGELFF	TGTGCCACCAGCACGGCCTCAATTCGGCCGGGACTTGACACCGGGGAGCTGTTTTTT
.	TRBV20-1	TRBJ2-6	.	CSAPDGGSGANVLTF	TGCAGTGCTCCCGATGGGGGGAGTGGGGCCAACGTCCTGACTTTC
.	TRBV7-6	TRBJ1-1	.	CASSLEVWGNTEAFF	TGTGCCAGCAGCTTAGAGGTGTGGGGGAACACTGAAGCTTTCTTT
.	TRBV7-9	TRBJ1-4	many	CASSLEGRGEKLFF	TGTGCCAGCAGCTTGGAAGGTCGGGGTGAAAAACTGTTTTTT
.	TRBV27	TRBJ1-1	.	CASSWKAGAEAFF	TGTGCCAGCAGTTGGAAGGCTGGGGCTGAAGCTTTCTTT
TRBD1	TRBV28	TRBJ1-3	.	CASKTGASGNTIYF	TGTGCCAGCAAGACAGGGGCATCTGGAAACACCATATATTTT
.	TRBV11-2	TRBJ2-1	many	CASSLSLPRYNEQFF	TGTGCCAGCAGCTTGAGCCTTCCCCGATACAATGAGCAGTTCTTC
TRBD2	TRBV6-6	TRBJ2-1	.	CASTRGLAGGPHKFF	TGTGCCAGCACCCGGGGACTAGCGGGGGGGCCACACAAGTTCTTC
TRBD2	TRBV7-2	TRBJ2-1	.	CASTGGLAETYNEQFF	TGTGCCAGCACCGGGGGACTAGCGGAAACCTACAATGAGCAGTTCTTC
.	TRBV12-3/TRBV12-4	TRBJ2-2	few	CASSPRQRPNTGELFF	TGTGCCAGCAGCCCCCGGCAGCGACCGAACACCGGGGAGCTGTTTTTT
TRBD2	TRBV6-5	TRBJ2-1	.	CASSYRGSSDEQFF	TGTGCCAGCAGTTACCGCGGGAGTAGCGATGAGCAGTTCTTC
.	TRBV7-2	TRBJ2-1	.	CASSRGGDSHSSYNEQFF	TGTGCCAGCAGCCGAGGGGGGGACTCTCATAGCTCCTACAATGAGCAGTTCTTC
.	TRBV7-2	TRBJ1-1	many	CASTLGPANTEAFF	TGTGCCAGCACCTTGGGGCCAGCGAACACTGAAGCTTTCTTT
.	TRBV3-1	TRBJ1-5	.	CASSQDPYQPQHF	TGTGCCAGCAGCCAAGACCCGTATCAGCCCCAGCATTTT
.	TRBV20-1	TRBJ1-4	few	CSARPDSMGRGEKLFF	TGCAGTGCTAGACCGGACAGTATGGGTCGGGGTGAAAAACTGTTTTTT
.	TRBV6-8	TRBJ1-1	once	CASRPSEHPEAFF	TGTGCCAGCAGGCCCAGCGAGCACCCTGAAGCTTTCTTT
.	TRBV24-1	TRBJ1-5	.	CATGTGNSNQPQHF	TGTGCCACGGGGACGGGGAATAGCAATCAGCCCCAGCATTTT
TRBD2	TRBV6-6	TRBJ2-7	.	CASSYSLTSGRSSYEQYF	TGTGCCAGCAGTTACTCCTTAACTAGCGGGAGAAGCTCCTACGAGCAGTACTTC
.	TRBV29-1	TRBJ1-1	.	CSVATGTTGGEAFF	TGCAGCGTCGCCACCGGGACAACGGGAGGTGAAGCTTTCTTT
.	TRBV10-3	TRBJ2-1	.	CAISTGRNEQFF	TGTGCCATCAGCACAGGCCGCAATGAGCAGTTCTTC
TRBD2	TRBV7-9	TRBJ2-5	.	CASSLPTWKGTSEETQYF	TGTGCCAGCAGCTTGCCCACCTGGAAAGGGACTAGCGAAGAGACCCAGTACTTC
TRBD1	TRBV9	TRBJ1-1	.	CASSVSGGFTEAFF	TGTGCCAGCAGCGTTTCAGGGGGCTTCACTGAAGCTTTCTTT
.	TRBV27	TRBJ1-1	.	CASSLLRQRDTEAFF	TGTGCCAGCAGTTTATTACGACAGAGGGACACTGAAGCTTTCTTT
.	TRBV28	TRBJ1-1	.	CASSRPGDPPNTEAFF	TGTGCCAGCAGCCGACCAGGGGATCCCCCAAACACTGAAGCTTTCTTT
TRBD2	TRBV18	TRBJ2-2	.	CASSPTGTSLTGELFF	TGTGCCAGCTCACCTACCGGGACTAGTCTTACCGGGGAGCTGTTTTTT